The source of this T cell receptor beta chain is a study of control samples from healthy donors and cancer patients. Assay: immunoSEQ multiplex PCR; the TCRdb copy retains only in-frame clones and omits some. The sample contains some 200,000 clones, around 91% of which appear only once. Germline V gene lookup returns CDR1 LNHDA and CDR2 SQIVND (reference sequence). Deletions cut 1 base from V and 1 base from J, with 15 bases between. There are 17 residues in the CDR3. The sample comprised blood. The J gene is TRBJ2-3, the V gene TRBV19, with D possibly called TRBD1 or TRBD2 (7 bases each). The sequence was collected from a woman aged 30 to 39 in good health. The CDR3 DNA reads as TGTGCCAGTAGTATAGTCCAGGGGGGGGGCGGCACAGATACGCAGTATTTT. Its translation is CASSIVQGGGGTDTQYF.